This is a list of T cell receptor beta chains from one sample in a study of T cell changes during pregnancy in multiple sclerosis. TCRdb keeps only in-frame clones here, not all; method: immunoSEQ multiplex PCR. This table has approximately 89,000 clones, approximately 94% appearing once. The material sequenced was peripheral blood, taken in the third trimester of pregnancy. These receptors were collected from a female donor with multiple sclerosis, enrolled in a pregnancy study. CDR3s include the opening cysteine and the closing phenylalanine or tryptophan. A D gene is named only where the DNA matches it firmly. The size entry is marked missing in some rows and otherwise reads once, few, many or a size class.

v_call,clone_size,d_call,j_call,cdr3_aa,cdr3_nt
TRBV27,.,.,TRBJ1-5,CASSNTGGQPQHF,TGTGCCAGCAGCAATACCGGCGGTCAGCCCCAGCATTTT
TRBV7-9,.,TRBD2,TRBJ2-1,CASSLEGLAPEQFF,TGTGCCAGCAGCTTAGAGGGACTAGCGCCTGAGCAGTTCTTC
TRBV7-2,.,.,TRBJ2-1,CASGDYGGHNEQFF,TGTGCCAGCGGGGATTACGGGGGTCACAATGAGCAGTTCTTC
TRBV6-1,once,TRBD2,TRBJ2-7,CASSERRGTYEQYF,TGTGCCAGCAGTGAACGGCGGGGGACCTACGAGCAGTACTTC
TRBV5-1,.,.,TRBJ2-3,CASSLVGARRTDTQYF,TGCGCCAGCAGCTTGGTAGGAGCAAGGAGGACAGATACGCAGTATTTT
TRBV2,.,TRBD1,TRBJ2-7,CASSQDRGYEQYF,TGTGCCAGCAGTCAGGACAGGGGGTACGAGCAGTACTTC
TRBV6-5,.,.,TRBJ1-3,CASTTQGYGNTIYF,TGTGCCAGCACCACACAGGGTTACGGAAACACCATATATTTT
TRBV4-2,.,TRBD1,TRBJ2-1,CASSQEGQGVDEQFF,TGTGCCAGCAGCCAAGAAGGACAGGGGGTGGATGAGCAGTTCTTC
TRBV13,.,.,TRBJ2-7,CASRGTGWANSYEQYF,TGTGCCAGCAGGGGTACGGGATGGGCAAACTCCTACGAGCAGTACTTC
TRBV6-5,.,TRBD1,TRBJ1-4,CASSTYRGEKLFF,TGTGCCAGCAGTACCTACAGGGGGGAAAAACTGTTTTTT
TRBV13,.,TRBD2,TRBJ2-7,CASGGGLDAGDPFNEQYF,TGTGCCAGCGGCGGGGGGTTGGACGCGGGAGACCCATTCAACGAGCAGTACTTC
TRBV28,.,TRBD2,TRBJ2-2,CASVTSGTGGELFF,TGTGCCAGCGTGACTAGCGGGACTGGCGGGGAGCTGTTTTTT
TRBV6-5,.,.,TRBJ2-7,CASTGPPSWEQYF,TGTGCCAGCACCGGTCCCCCGAGTTGGGAGCAGTACTTC
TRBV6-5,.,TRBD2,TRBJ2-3,CASSSTFSGSSDTQYF,TGTGCCAGCAGTTCAACCTTTAGCGGGAGCTCAGATACGCAGTATTTT
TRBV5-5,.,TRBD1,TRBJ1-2,CASSTGTANYGYTF,TGTGCCAGCAGCACCGGGACAGCCAACTATGGCTACACCTTC
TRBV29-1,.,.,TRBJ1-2,CSVEQGTVGYTF,TGCAGCGTTGAACAGGGGACGGTTGGCTACACCTTC
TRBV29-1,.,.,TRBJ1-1,CSAPRQDSTEAFF,TGCAGCGCGCCAAGACAGGACTCCACTGAAGCTTTCTTT
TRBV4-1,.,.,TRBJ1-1,CASSPPTGGRAFF,TGCGCCAGCAGCCCTCCGACTGGGGGGAGGGCTTTCTTT
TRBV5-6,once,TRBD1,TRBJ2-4,CASSATLDRDICF,TGTGCCAGCAGCGCAACGCTCGACAGGGACATATGCTTC
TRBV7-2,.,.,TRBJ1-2,CASSSPSGRANYGYTF,TGTGCCAGCAGCTCACCCTCGGGCAGGGCTAACTATGGCTACACCTTC
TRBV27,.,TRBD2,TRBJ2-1,CASSKPGLAEKNEQFF,TGTGCCAGCAGTAAGCCGGGACTAGCGGAAAAAAATGAGCAGTTCTTC
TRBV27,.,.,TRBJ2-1,CASSAIDSDYNEQFF,TGTGCCAGCAGCGCAATTGACAGCGACTACAATGAGCAGTTCTTC
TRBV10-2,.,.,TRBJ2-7,CASSGLAGFDEQYF,TGCGCCAGCAGTGGGCTAGCTGGATTTGACGAGCAGTACTTC
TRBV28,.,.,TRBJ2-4,CASSSPQGPKNIQYF,TGTGCCAGCAGTTCCCCGCAGGGTCCCAAAAACATTCAGTACTTC
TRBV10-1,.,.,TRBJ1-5,CASSDGWNQPQHF,TGCGCCAGCAGTGACGGGTGGAATCAGCCCCAGCATTTT
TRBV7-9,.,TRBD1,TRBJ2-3,CASSPGDRLTDTQYF,TGTGCCAGCAGCCCCGGGGACAGGCTCACAGATACGCAGTATTTT
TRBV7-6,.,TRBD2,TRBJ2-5,CASRSGLAGAETQYF,TGTGCCAGCAGATCGGGACTAGCGGGAGCGGAGACCCAGTACTTC
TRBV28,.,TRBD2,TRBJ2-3,CASSFSGTSGKDSTDTQYF,TGTGCCAGCAGCTTCTCCGGGACTAGCGGGAAGGATAGCACAGATACGCAGTATTTT
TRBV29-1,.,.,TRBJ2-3,CSVALRPRTDYTDTQYF,TGCAGCGTGGCCCTCCGGCCTCGTACAGACTACACAGATACGCAGTATTTT
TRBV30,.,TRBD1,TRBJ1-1,CAWSGGQGRTEAFF,TGTGCCTGGAGTGGCGGACAGGGAAGAACTGAAGCTTTCTTT
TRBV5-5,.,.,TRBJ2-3,CASSLAPPDTQYF,TGTGCCAGCAGCTTGGCCCCTCCAGATACGCAGTATTTT
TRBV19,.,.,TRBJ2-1,CASTQTHGSVEQFF,TGTGCCAGTACCCAAACTCACGGGAGCGTTGAGCAGTTCTTC
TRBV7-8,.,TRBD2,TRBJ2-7,CASSDSGSSSYEQYF,TGTGCCAGCAGCGATAGCGGGAGTAGTTCCTACGAGCAGTACTTC
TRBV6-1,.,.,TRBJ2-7,CASRQSSYEQYF,TGTGCCAGCAGACAGAGCTCCTACGAGCAGTACTTC
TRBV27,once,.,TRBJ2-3,CASNPRDTSTDTQYF,TGTGCCAGCAATCCGCGCGATACTAGCACAGATACGCAGTATTTT
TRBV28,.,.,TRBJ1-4,CASSGDRSPGEKLFF,TGTGCCAGCAGTGGTGACAGGAGTCCCGGGGAAAAACTGTTTTTT
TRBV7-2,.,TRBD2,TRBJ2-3,CASSQSGGADTQYF,TGTGCCAGCAGCCAAAGCGGGGGGGCAGATACGCAGTATTTT
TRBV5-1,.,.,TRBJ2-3,CASSLASGLPPDTQYF,TGCGCCAGCAGCTTGGCCTCAGGGCTCCCCCCAGATACGCAGTATTTT
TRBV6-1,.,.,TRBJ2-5,CASSEGAAGVALRETQYF,TGTGCCAGCAGTGAAGGGGCGGCAGGGGTCGCCCTTCGGGAGACCCAGTACTTC
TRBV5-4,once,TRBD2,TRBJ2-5,CASSYRGLAGSETQYF,TGTGCCAGCAGCTACCGGGGACTAGCGGGATCAGAGACCCAGTACTTC
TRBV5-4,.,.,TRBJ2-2,CASRSMRDSNTGELFF,TGTGCCAGCCGCTCCATGCGGGACAGCAACACCGGGGAGCTGTTTTTT
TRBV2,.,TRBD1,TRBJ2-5,CATGEDRGGETQYF,TGTGCCACAGGAGAGGACAGGGGGGGTGAGACCCAGTACTTC
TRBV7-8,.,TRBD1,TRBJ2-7,CASSYDPDRGGSYEQYF,TGTGCCAGCAGCTATGATCCGGACAGGGGTGGATCCTACGAGCAGTACTTC
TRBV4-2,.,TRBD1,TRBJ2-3,CASSHAGQGSDTQYF,TGTGCCAGCAGCCATGCTGGACAGGGGTCAGATACGCAGTATTTT
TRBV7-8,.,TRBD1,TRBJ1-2,CASSLGQGSGYGYTF,TGTGCCAGCAGTTTGGGACAGGGGTCTGGCTATGGCTACACCTTC
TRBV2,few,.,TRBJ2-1,CASGSQQYNEQFF,TGTGCCAGCGGGAGTCAACAGTACAATGAGCAGTTCTTC
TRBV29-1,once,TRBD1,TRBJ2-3,CSVRPGHRGPDTQYF,TGCAGCGTCCGACCCGGTCACAGGGGTCCAGATACGCAGTATTTT
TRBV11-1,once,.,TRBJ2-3,CASSPSGSTDTQYF,TGTGCCAGCAGCCCCAGCGGGAGCACAGATACGCAGTATTTT
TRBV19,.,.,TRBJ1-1,CASSIGLGEGLNTEAFF,TGTGCCAGTAGTATAGGCCTGGGGGAGGGATTGAACACTGAAGCTTTCTTT
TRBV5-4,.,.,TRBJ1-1,CASRKTGNTEAFF,TGTGCCAGCAGAAAGACGGGGAACACTGAAGCTTTCTTT
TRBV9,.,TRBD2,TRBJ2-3,CASSVSGARTDTQYF,TGTGCCAGCAGCGTTAGCGGGGCTCGCACAGATACGCAGTATTTT
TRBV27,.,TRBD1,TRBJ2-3,CASSFPGQSTDTQYF,TGTGCCAGCAGTTTCCCGGGACAGAGCACAGATACGCAGTATTTT
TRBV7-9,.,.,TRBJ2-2,CASSLTTVRGGTAGELFF,TGTGCCAGCAGCTTAACGACGGTTCGGGGCGGGACAGCCGGGGAGCTGTTTTTT